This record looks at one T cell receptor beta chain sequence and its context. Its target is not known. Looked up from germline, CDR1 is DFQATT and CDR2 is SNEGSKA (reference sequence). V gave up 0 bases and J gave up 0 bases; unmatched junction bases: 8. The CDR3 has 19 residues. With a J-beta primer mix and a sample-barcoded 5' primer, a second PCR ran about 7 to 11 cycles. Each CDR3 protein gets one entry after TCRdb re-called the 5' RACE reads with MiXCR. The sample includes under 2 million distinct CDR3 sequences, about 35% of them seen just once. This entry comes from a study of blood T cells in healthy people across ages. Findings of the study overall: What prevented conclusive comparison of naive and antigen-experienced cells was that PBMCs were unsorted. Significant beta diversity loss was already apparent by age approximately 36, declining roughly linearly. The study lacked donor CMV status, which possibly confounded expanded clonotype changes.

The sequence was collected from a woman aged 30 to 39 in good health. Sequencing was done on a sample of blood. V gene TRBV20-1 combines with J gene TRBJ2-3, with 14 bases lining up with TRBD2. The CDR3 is CSARDPGLAGGGSTDTQYF. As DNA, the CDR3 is TGCAGTGCTAGAGATCCAGGACTAGCGGGAGGAGGGAGCACAGATACGCAGTATTTT.